The 5 T cell receptor beta chains given below trace back to one sample, sequenced in a study of STAT5B mutations in CD4+ large granular lymphocyte leukemia. TCRdb keeps only in-frame clones here, not all; method: immunoSEQ multiplex PCR. The table includes around 34,000 clones, approximately 86% detected once. The source material was CD4+ T cells from blood buffy coats. These TCRs come from a human donor in good health.

The rearrangement uses TRBV5-4 and TRBJ2-2; D is uncertain. The CDR3 is made up of 14 amino acids. With 4 bases removed from V and 2 bases from J, the gap between germline ends came to 9 bases. Germline V CDR1 and CDR2: SGHNT, YYREEE (reference sequence). CDR3 region: CASSLDTNTGELFF. The CDR3 DNA follows: TGTGCCAGCAGCCTAGACACAAACACCGGGGAGCTGTTTTTT.

The chain is built from TRBV11-2 and TRBJ2-5, with 8 bases fitting TRBD2. From germline, CDR1 is SGHAT and CDR2 FQNNGV. The CDR3 runs 14 residues. V lost 4 bases, J lost 4 bases, and 5 bases stayed unmatched. CDR3 in amino acids: CASSSGLAAETQYF. CDR3 coding DNA: TGTGCCAGCAGCTCCGGACTAGCCGCAGAGACCCAGTACTTC.

V is TRBV18 and J is TRBJ2-7; a weak D match, TRBD2 (5 bases). V lost 3 bases, J lost 6 bases, and 12 bases lay in between. There are 13 residues in the CDR3. From germline, CDR1 is KGHSH and CDR2 LQKENI. The DNA of the CDR3 is TGTGCCAGCTCACCGTCCGGGATCGCCGAGCAGTACTTC. It specifies CASSPSGIAEQYF.

The DNA for the CDR3 is TGTGCCAGCAGCTTAGGCCCCTTAATCGGCCCGTTCTTC. Its translation: CASSLGPLIGPFF. The chain carries TRBV13 and TRBJ2-1, with D hard to call. The germline CDR1 and CDR2 sequences are PRHDT and FYEKMQ (reference sequence). The V end was cut by 0 bases, the J end by 15 bases, with 15 bases between. The CDR3 is 13 amino acids.

The J gene is TRBJ2-7, the V gene TRBV27, with 10 positions matching TRBD1. Germline V lookup: CDR1 MNHEY, CDR2 SMNVEV (reference sequence). Losses at the gene ends were 1 base for V and 1 base for J; bases not matched to a gene: 1. The CDR3 runs to 15 residues. The CDR3 spells CASSLLGQGSYEQYF. Written as DNA, the CDR3 is TGTGCCAGCAGTTTATTGGGACAGGGGTCCTACGAGCAGTACTTC.